Listed below are T cell receptor beta chains from one sample, sequenced in a study of blood T cell repertoires in COVID-19. Some clones are missing from TCRdb's copy, which holds only in-frame ones; the method was immunoSEQ multiplex PCR. The data hold some 78,000 clones, with roughly nine tenths observed a single time. Material: peripheral blood. These receptors were taken from a woman aged 80 or over with active or convalescent COVID-19. Each CDR3 is given with its conserved first and last residue. D genes are given only for firm matches. Only some rows state a clone size, as once, few, many or a class for expanded clones.

d_call j_call clone_size v_call cdr3_aa cdr3_nt
NA TRBJ1-3 once TRBV7-2 CASSFQAAGVGNTIYF TGTGCCAGCAGCTTTCAAGCGGCAGGGGTCGGAAACACCATATATTTT
NA TRBJ1-2 NA TRBV6-1 CASSAGYTKRPPGGYTF TGTGCCAGCAGTGCCGGATATACTAAGCGTCCCCCCGGGGGCTACACCTTC
NA TRBJ2-7 NA TRBV27 CASSFWREGYEQYF TGTGCCAGCAGTTTCTGGCGGGAAGGGTACGAGCAGTACTTC
TRBD1 TRBJ2-7 NA TRBV28 CATVAGTVTYEQYF TGTGCCACCGTAGCCGGGACAGTAACCTACGAGCAGTACTTC
NA TRBJ2-5 NA TRBV7-9 CASSFQGRETQYF TGTGCCAGCAGCTTTCAGGGCAGAGAGACCCAGTACTTC
NA TRBJ2-6 NA TRBV7-3 CADPRNRAAPGANVLTF TGTGCCGATCCAAGGAACAGGGCGGCCCCTGGGGCCAACGTCCTGACTTTC
TRBD1 TRBJ1-2 once TRBV7-9 CASSHAGTDYGYTF TGTGCCAGCAGTCATGCCGGGACAGACTATGGCTACACCTTC
TRBD1 TRBJ2-1 NA TRBV5-4 CASSLGGTGRYNEQFF TGTGCCAGCAGCTTGGGAGGGACAGGACGGTACAATGAGCAGTTCTTC
TRBD1 TRBJ2-3 NA TRBV3-1/TRBV3-2 CASSAGTGAASRDTQYF TGTGCCAGCAGCGCCGGGACAGGTGCCGCCTCGAGAGATACGCAGTATTTT
TRBD1 TRBJ2-2 NA TRBV9 CASSVGTGSYTGELFF TGTGCCAGCAGCGTTGGGACAGGGTCGTACACCGGGGAGCTGTTTTTT
NA TRBJ2-7 NA TRBV28 CASSLTVPYEQYF TGTGCCAGCAGTTTAACAGTCCCCTACGAGCAGTACTTC
NA TRBJ2-3 NA TRBV5-1 CASRRTVTDTQYF TGCGCCAGCAGACGGACAGTCACAGATACGCAGTATTTT
TRBD2 TRBJ2-3 NA TRBV4-3 CASSQIWRGGLDTQYF TGCGCCAGCAGCCAAATTTGGCGGGGGGGCCTGGATACGCAGTATTTT
TRBD1 TRBJ2-3 NA TRBV9 CASSVGSSRGLDTQYF TGTGCCAGCAGCGTTGGTTCGTCCAGGGGGCTGGATACGCAGTATTTT
NA TRBJ2-2 NA TRBV4-1 CASSQDGSNTGELFF TGCGCCAGCAGCCAAGACGGGAGTAACACCGGGGAGCTGTTTTTT
NA TRBJ2-7 NA TRBV5-5 CASSLVSYEQYF TGTGCCAGCAGCTTGGTCAGCTACGAGCAGTACTTC
NA TRBJ2-1 NA TRBV18 CASSPPGLINDAYNEQFF TGTGCCAGCTCACCCCCGGGTCTTATAAACGACGCCTACAATGAGCAGTTCTTC
TRBD1 TRBJ1-3 NA TRBV5-4 CASSSGTVHSGNTIYF TGTGCCAGCAGCTCGGGGACAGTTCACTCTGGAAACACCATATATTTT
NA TRBJ1-5 NA TRBV6-4 CASSPSFDQPQHF TGTGCCAGCAGTCCAAGCTTTGATCAGCCCCAGCATTTT
TRBD2 TRBJ2-3 NA TRBV9 CASSSGGRTDTQYF TGTGCCAGCAGTAGCGGGGGGCGCACAGATACGCAGTATTTT
NA TRBJ1-6 NA TRBV6-5 CASSYSAGVNSPLHF TGTGCCAGCAGTTACTCGGCAGGGGTTAATTCACCCCTCCACTTT
TRBD1 TRBJ1-5 NA TRBV11-2 CASSLGQGGNRQPQHF TGTGCCAGCAGCTTGGGACAGGGCGGCAACCGTCAGCCCCAGCATTTT
NA TRBJ2-2 NA TRBV5-1 CASSLDGDTGELFF TGCGCCAGCAGCCTGGACGGGGACACCGGGGAGCTGTTTTTT
NA TRBJ2-3 once TRBV5-1 CASSLAGTLGDTQYF TGCGCCAGCAGCTTGGCGGGAACCCTGGGGGATACGCAGTATTTT
NA TRBJ1-4 NA TRBV24-1 CATSDPRGGSGEKLFF TGTGCCACCAGTGATCCGAGGGGGGGTAGCGGCGAAAAACTGTTTTTT
NA TRBJ1-3 NA TRBV4-1 CASRSTTGSGNTIYF TGCGCCAGCAGATCCACGACAGGTTCTGGAAACACCATATATTTT
NA TRBJ1-1 NA TRBV28 CASSSSGGSGTEAFF TGTGCCAGCAGTTCATCCGGGGGGTCGGGCACTGAAGCTTTCTTT
TRBD1 TRBJ2-2 few TRBV4-1 CASSPYRGNTGELFF TGCGCCAGCAGCCCTTACAGGGGGAACACCGGGGAGCTGTTTTTT
NA TRBJ1-6 NA TRBV12-3/TRBV12-4 CASREGNSPLHF TGTGCCAGCAGGGAGGGTAATTCACCCCTCCACTTT
TRBD2 TRBJ2-3 NA TRBV7-2 CASSPERGRNTQYF TGTGCCAGCAGCCCCGAGCGGGGCCGGAATACGCAGTATTTT
TRBD1 TRBJ2-2 NA TRBV2 CASSFRQGDGELFF TGTGCCAGCAGTTTTCGACAGGGGGACGGGGAGCTGTTTTTT